The entry below describes one TCR beta chain. Its antigen remains unidentified. The CDR3 length is 12 residues. Trimming left V 5 bases short and J 5 bases short, with 9 bases between. Germline CDR1 is MNHEY and CDR2 is SVGAGI. The data stem from a study of T cell responses to AZD1222 COVID-19 vaccine. Findings and caveats of the study: Just a handful of AZD1222 recipients tested seropositive at baseline.

Produced via immunoSEQ multiplex PCR; TCRdb's table is partial and in-frame only. The sample lists 110,000 to 150,000 clones, approximately 90% occurring once. The sequence derives from an adult in good health. The chain combines TRBV6-5 with TRBJ1-2; D perhaps matches TRBD1 (5 bases). Here the sequenced sample was peripheral blood, taken on day 0 of AZD1222 vaccination. CDR3 nucleotides: TGTGCCAGCAGTCCCGAGGGGTATGGCTACACCTTC. Protein: CASSPEGYGYTF.